One and the same sample provided the 10 T cell receptor beta chains below, sequenced in a study of lymphopenia after photon versus proton radiotherapy. Assay used: immunoSEQ multiplex PCR; TCRdb lists only in-frame clones, some missing. The sample includes about 65,000 clones, over 70% seen only once; the top ten take under 14%. This specimen consisted of peripheral blood, obtained from a patient treated with proton-based radiotherapy. These receptor sequences come from an elderly man with esophageal cancer.

J is TRBJ2-6 and V is TRBV27; D call uncertain. V was clipped by 4 bases and J by 0 bases, with 4 bases between them. This CDR3 spans 14 amino acids. The germline V gene encodes CDR1 MNHEY and CDR2 SMNVEV (reference sequence). CDR3 sequence (DNA): TGTGCCAGCAGTTCGTCCTCTGGGGCCAACGTCCTGACTTTC. It specifies CASSSSSGANVLTF. Full variable domain (remainder filled in from reference TRBV27 and TRBJ2-6): EAQVTQNPRYLITVTGKKLTVTCSQNMNHEYMSWYRQDPGLGLRQIYYSMNVEVTDKGDVPEGYKVSRKEKRNFPLILESPSPNQTSLYFCASSSSSGANVLTFGAGSRLTVL.

V gene TRBV7-2 combines with J gene TRBJ2-5, with D perhaps matching TRBD2 (5 bases). The CDR3 totals 16 residues. Germline CDR1 reads SGHTA; CDR2 reads FQGNSA. With 0 bases removed from V and 1 base from J, the gap between germline ends came to 12 bases. In DNA form, the CDR3 reads TGTGCCAGCAGCTTAGCGGGAGTCATGTCCCAAGAGACCCAGTACTTC. This gives the protein CASSLAGVMSQETQYF.

The chain couples TRBV19 to TRBJ1-1, with unresolved D. The V end was cut by 2 bases, the J end by 4 bases, with 11 bases between. Germline V gene sequence: CDR1 LNHDA, CDR2 SQIVND (reference sequence). The CDR3 totals 14 residues. CDR3 protein: CASSILSAVTEAFF. In DNA, the CDR3 is TGTGCCAGTAGTATATTGTCCGCGGTCACTGAAGCTTTCTTT.

CDR3 bases: TGCGCCAGCAGTGAACTAGCGGGGAACAATGAGCAGTTCTTC. Encoded protein: CASSELAGNNEQFF. The chain has TRBV10-2 and TRBJ2-1; 10 bases fit TRBD2. The CDR3 spans 14 residues. V lost 3 bases, J lost 5 bases, and 1 base stayed unmatched. Germline V CDR1 and CDR2: WSHSY, SAAADI.

The chain uses TRBV20-1 and TRBJ1-1; perhaps TRBD1 as D (6 bases). Per germline, CDR1 DFQATT and CDR2 SNEGSKA (reference sequence). CDR3 length equals 11 residues. V gave up 4 bases and J gave up 11 bases, with 14 bases separating them. CDR3 region: CSAIGTGTAFF. DNA of the CDR3: TGCAGTGCTATAGGAACAGGGACGGCTTTCTTT.

The chain carries TRBV30 and TRBJ2-7; D is possibly TRBD2 (6 bases). CDR3 length: 13 amino acids. Trimming stripped 2 bases from V and 0 bases from J, with 8 bases between. Germline assignment: CDR1 GTSNPN and CDR2 SVGIG (reference sequence). The CDR3 sequence: CAWSRGNSYEQYF. CDR3 nucleotides: TGTGCCTGGAGTCGCGGGAACTCCTACGAGCAGTACTTC.

The chain joins TRBV9 to TRBJ2-6; TRBD1 matches 8 bases. The J segment lost 4 bases and the V segment lost 7 bases, leaving 16 bases of the junction unmatched. Germline-derived CDR1 and CDR2 are SGDLS and YYNGEE. The CDR3 consists of 18 residues. For the CDR3, the DNA is TGTGCCAGCGGCACGACGCGACAGGGGCCGAAGGGGGCCAACGTCCTGACTTTC. Protein sequence: CASGTTRQGPKGANVLTF.

The V and J genes are TRBV7-9 and TRBJ1-2; no definite D call. Trimming removed 5 bases at V and 7 bases at J, with 11 bases between. CDR1 SEHNR and CDR2 FQNEAQ come from the germline V gene (reference sequence). The CDR3 length is 12 residues. The CDR3 DNA reads as TGTGCCAGCAGCCTAGAGGGCCTTGGCTACACCTTC. Translation gives CASSLEGLGYTF.

This chain connects TRBV7-3 to TRBJ2-3; no definite D call. Germline CDR1 and CDR2: SGHTA and FQGTGA. There are 13 residues in the CDR3. The germline V and J ends were trimmed by 5 bases and 4 bases, with 10 bases remaining between them. The CDR3 sequence is CASSAELADTQYF. DNA for the CDR3: TGTGCCAGCAGCGCCGAACTTGCAGATACGCAGTATTTT.

The V call is TRBV6-5, the J call TRBJ2-1, with D hard to call. This CDR3 spans 13 amino acids. V shed 2 bases and J shed 7 bases, with 9 bases lying between them. Germline values: CDR1 MNHEY, CDR2 SVGAGI. CDR3: CASSYRPFNEQFF. CDR3 nucleotides: TGTGCCAGCAGTTACAGGCCCTTTAATGAGCAGTTCTTC.